This TCR beta chain was sequenced during a study of immune heterogeneity within non-small cell lung tumors. Multiplex PCR employing 32 V and 13 J primers generated amplicons of the TCR beta CDR3. MiXCR was run by TCRdb on the multiplex PCR reads, yielding one entry per CDR3 protein. The sample shows some 5,500 distinct CDR3 sequences, around 18% of them seen only once. V lost 5 bases and J 9 bases, leaving 14 bases between the germline ends. The CDR3 runs to 14 residues. Germline loops: CDR1 MGHDK, CDR2 SYGVNS. Study results and caveats: Multiple tumor sites within a patient showed recurrence of identical dominant CDR3 beta clonotypes; site-unique high-frequency clones were present as well.

Template was bulk tumor genomic DNA, roughly 580 ng per sample. Every primary tumor yielded several biopsies, spaced far apart, that were taken during surgery. It was patients with untreated, newly diagnosed non-small cell lung cancer who underwent curative surgery. By share of the sample, this clonotype is medium-sized. The target antigen is unknown. Sequencing input: lung tumor tissue. This sequence was found in a man aged 35-49 years with non-small cell lung cancer. V gene TRBV25-1 combines with J gene TRBJ1-6; D is unresolved. CDR3 DNA: TGTGCCAGCAGTCATTGGCTCAGCACTTCACCCCTCCACTTT. This sequence encodes CASSHWLSTSPLHF.